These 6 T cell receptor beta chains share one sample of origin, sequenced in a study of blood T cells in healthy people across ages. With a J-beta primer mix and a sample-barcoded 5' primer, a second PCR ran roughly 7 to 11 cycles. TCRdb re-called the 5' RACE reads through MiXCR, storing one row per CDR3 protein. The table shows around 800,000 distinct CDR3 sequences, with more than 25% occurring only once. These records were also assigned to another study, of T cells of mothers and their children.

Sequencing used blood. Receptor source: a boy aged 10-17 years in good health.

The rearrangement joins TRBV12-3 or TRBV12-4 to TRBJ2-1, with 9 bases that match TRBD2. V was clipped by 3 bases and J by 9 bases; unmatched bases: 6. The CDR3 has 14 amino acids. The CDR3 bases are TGTGCCAGCAGTTTTTCTAGCGGGATGGTTGAGCAGTTCTTC. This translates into CASSFSSGMVEQFF.

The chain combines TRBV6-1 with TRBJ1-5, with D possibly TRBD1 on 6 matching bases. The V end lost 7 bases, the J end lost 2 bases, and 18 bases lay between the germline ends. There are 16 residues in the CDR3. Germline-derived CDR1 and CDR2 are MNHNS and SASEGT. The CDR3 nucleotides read TGTGCCAGCACTGGGAAAGGGGGATACCGCAATCAGCCCCAGCATTTT. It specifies CASTGKGGYRNQPQHF.

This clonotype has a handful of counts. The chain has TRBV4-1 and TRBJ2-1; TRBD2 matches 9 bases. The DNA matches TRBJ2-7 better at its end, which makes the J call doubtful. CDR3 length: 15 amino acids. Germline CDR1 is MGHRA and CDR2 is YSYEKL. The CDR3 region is CASSQVPSGDYEQYF. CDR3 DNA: TGCGCCAGCAGCCAAGTCCCTAGCGGGGACTACGAGCAGTACTTC.

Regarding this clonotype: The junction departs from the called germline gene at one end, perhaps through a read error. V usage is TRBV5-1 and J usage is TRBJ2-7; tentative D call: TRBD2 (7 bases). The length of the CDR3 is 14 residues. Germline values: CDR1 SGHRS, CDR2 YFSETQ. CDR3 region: CASGLGGGAHEQYF. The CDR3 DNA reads TGCGCCAGCGGCTTGGGTGGGGGGGCCCACGAGCAGTACTTC.

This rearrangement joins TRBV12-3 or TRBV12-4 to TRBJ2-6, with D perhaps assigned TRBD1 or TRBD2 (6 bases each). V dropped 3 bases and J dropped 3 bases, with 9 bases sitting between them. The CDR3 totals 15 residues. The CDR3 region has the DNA TGTGCCAGCAGTTTTGGGGGGCGTGGGGCCAACGTCCTGACTTTC. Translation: CASSFGGRGANVLTF.

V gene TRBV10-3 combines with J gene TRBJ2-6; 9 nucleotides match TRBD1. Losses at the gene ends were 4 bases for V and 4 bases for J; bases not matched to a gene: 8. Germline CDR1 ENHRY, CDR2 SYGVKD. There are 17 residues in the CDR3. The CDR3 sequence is CAISVTGTGSGANVLTF. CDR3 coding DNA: TGTGCCATCAGTGTGACCGGGACAGGGTCCGGGGCCAACGTCCTGACTTTC.